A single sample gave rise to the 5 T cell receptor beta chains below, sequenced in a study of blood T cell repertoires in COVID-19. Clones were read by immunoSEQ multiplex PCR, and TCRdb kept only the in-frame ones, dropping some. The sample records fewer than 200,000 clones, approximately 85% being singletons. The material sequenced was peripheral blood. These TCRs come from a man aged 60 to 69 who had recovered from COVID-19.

The CDR3 here is CASSRTGPPGEQYF. CDR3 bases: TGTGCCAGTAGTCGGACAGGGCCTCCGGGCGAGCAGTACTTC. The rearrangement links TRBV19 to TRBJ2-7, with TRBD1 identical over 8 bases. V lost 5 bases, J lost 6 bases, and 9 bases stayed unmatched. The V gene's germline CDR1 is LNHDA and CDR2 SQIVND (reference sequence). The CDR3 has 14 amino acids.

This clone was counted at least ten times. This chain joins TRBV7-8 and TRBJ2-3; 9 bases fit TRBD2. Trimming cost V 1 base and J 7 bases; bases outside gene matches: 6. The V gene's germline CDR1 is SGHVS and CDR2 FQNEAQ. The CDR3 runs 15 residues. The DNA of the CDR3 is TGTGCCAGCAGCTTAGAGGGCGGGGGGGCTTATACGCAGTATTTT. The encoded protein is CASSLEGGGAYTQYF.

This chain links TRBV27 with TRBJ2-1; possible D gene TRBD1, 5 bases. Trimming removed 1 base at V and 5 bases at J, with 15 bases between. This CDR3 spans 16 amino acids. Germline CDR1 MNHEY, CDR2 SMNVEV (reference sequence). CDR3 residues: CASSLWSGSRDNEQFF. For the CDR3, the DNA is TGTGCCAGCAGTTTATGGTCAGGGTCCCGCGACAATGAGCAGTTCTTC.

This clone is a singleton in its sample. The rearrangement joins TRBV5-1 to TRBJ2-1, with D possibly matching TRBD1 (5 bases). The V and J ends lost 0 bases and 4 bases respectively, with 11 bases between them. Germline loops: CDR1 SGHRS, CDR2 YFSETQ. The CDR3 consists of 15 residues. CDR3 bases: TGCGCCAGCAGCTTGGCACAGGTGCGATACAATGAGCAGTTCTTC. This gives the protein CASSLAQVRYNEQFF.

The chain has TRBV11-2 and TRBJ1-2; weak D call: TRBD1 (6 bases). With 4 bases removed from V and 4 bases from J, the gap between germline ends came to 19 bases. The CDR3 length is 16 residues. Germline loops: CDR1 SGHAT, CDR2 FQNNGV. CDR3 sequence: CASSSAGTLSLYGYTF. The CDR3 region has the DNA TGTGCCAGCAGCTCGGCCGGGACACTCTCTCTCTATGGCTACACCTTC. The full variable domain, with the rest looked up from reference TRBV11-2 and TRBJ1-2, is EAGVAQSPRYKIIEKRQSVAFWCNPISGHATLYWYQQILGQGPKLLIQFQNNGVVDDSQLPKDRFSAERLKGVDSTLKIQPAKLEDSAVYLCASSSAGTLSLYGYTFGSGTRLTVV.